This entry lists 14 T cell receptor beta chains sequenced from one sample in a study of early T cells in non-severe SARS-CoV-2 infection. From the 5' RACE reads, TCRdb called clonotypes with MiXCR, one entry per CDR3 protein. The sample holds 35,000 to 50,000 distinct CDR3 sequences, 5.5% seen once. The specimen was whole blood, collected at baseline. The receptors originated from an adult who was a healthcare worker with PCR-confirmed SARS-CoV-2 infection or an uninfected control (not recorded which).

This clonotype was counted ten times or more. V gene TRBV4-1 combines with J gene TRBJ2-1; D unclear. With 0 bases removed from V and 0 bases from J, the gap between germline ends came to 9 bases. Germline values: CDR1 MGHRA, CDR2 YSYEKL. There are 16 residues in the CDR3. CDR3 DNA: TGCGCCAGCAGCCAAGAGTCGACCAGCTCCTACAATGAGCAGTTCTTC. This translates into CASSQESTSSYNEQFF.

Ten or more counts support this clonotype. The chain combines TRBV20-1 with TRBJ1-5, with no clear D. V lost 3 bases, J lost 1 base, and 10 bases lay in between. The CDR3 extends over 14 amino acids. Germline V gives CDR1 DFQATT, CDR2 SNEGSKA (reference sequence). CDR3 residues: CSASKGMSNQPQHF. CDR3 DNA sequence: TGCAGTGCTAGTAAAGGGATGAGCAATCAGCCCCAGCATTTT.

Ten or more counts support this clonotype. The chain carries TRBV5-1 and TRBJ2-7; D may be TRBD2 (7 bases). Trimming took 3 bases from V and 5 from J, leaving 18 bases between them. The CDR3 totals 15 residues. Germline V CDR1 and CDR2: SGHRS, YFSETQ. The CDR3 DNA follows: TGCGCCAGCAGCTCTGGACCTGGGGGGGGCCACGAGCAGTACTTC. It specifies CASSSGPGGGHEQYF.

This clonotype was recorded many times. The V call is TRBV6-5, the J call TRBJ2-1, with TRBD1 identical over 10 bases. Germline values: CDR1 MNHEY, CDR2 SVGAGI. V lost 6 bases, J lost 8 bases, and 7 bases stayed unmatched. The CDR3 runs to 14 residues. As DNA, the CDR3 is TGTGCCAGCAGCCCCGGGACAGGGGTTTATGAGCAGTTCTTC. It is translated as CASSPGTGVYEQFF.

In its sample, this clonotype was seen many times. The genes are TRBV5-6 and TRBJ1-1; TRBD1 matches at 9 bases. The CDR3 contains 16 residues. Per germline, CDR1 SGHDT and CDR2 YYEEEE. V lost 0 bases to trimming and J lost 0 bases; unmatched junction nucleotides: 3. DNA of the CDR3: TGTGCCAGCAGCTTGGCGACAGGGGGTATGAACACTGAAGCTTTCTTT. This encodes CASSLATGGMNTEAFF.

This clonotype was observed many times. The chain has TRBV29-1 and TRBJ1-4; D is uncertain. The CDR3 consists of 12 residues. The germline V gene has CDR1 SQVTM and CDR2 ANQGSEA. V lost 4 bases to trimming and J lost 3 bases, with 6 bases between them. CDR3 amino acids: CSVAVANEKLFF. Written as DNA, the CDR3 is TGCAGCGTTGCTGTGGCTAATGAAAAACTGTTTTTT.

This clonotype occurred many times. The rearrangement uses TRBV14 and TRBJ2-5; D gene unclear. In germline, CDR1 is SGHDN, CDR2 FVKESK. The CDR3 runs 13 residues. V gave up 3 bases and J gave up 9 bases, with 14 bases separating them. CDR3 sequence (DNA): TGTGCCAGCAGCCACACCCCAAGAGACGCCCAGTACTTC. Its translation: CASSHTPRDAQYF. Full variable domain (rest looked up from reference TRBV14 and TRBJ2-5): EAGVTQFPSHSVIEKGQTVTLRCDPISGHDNLYWYRRVMGKEIKFLLHFVKESKQDESGMPNNRFLAERTGGTYSTLKVQPAELEDSGVYFCASSHTPRDAQYFGPGTRLLVL.

This clonotype was counted many times. The V and J genes are TRBV5-6 and TRBJ2-1, with 11 bases fitting TRBD1. CDR3 length equals 16 residues. Germline values: CDR1 SGHDT, CDR2 YYEEEE. V was clipped by 2 bases and J by 6 bases; unmatched bases: 7. CDR3 sequence (DNA): TGTGCCAGCAGCTTATACGGACAGGGGGCGGGCAATGAGCAGTTCTTC. Translation gives CASSLYGQGAGNEQFF.

This clonotype is medium-sized in the sample. V and J are TRBV29-1 and TRBJ2-7; possibly TRBD1 for D (6 bases). Germline-derived CDR1 and CDR2 are SQVTM and ANQGSEA. This CDR3 has 10 amino acids. V shed 8 bases and J shed 9 bases, with 14 bases lying between them. The DNA of the CDR3 is TGCAGCCCAAGACAGGTGTCGCAGTACTTC. Encoded protein: CSPRQVSQYF.

This clonotype was counted many times. The chain links TRBV10-2 to TRBJ2-1, with TRBD2 identical over 7 bases. This CDR3 contains 15 residues. Germline CDR1 WSHSY, CDR2 SAAADI. Losses at the gene ends were 3 bases for V and 5 bases for J; bases not matched to a gene: 7. CDR3 sequence reads: CASSDMGGGNNEQFF. CDR3 sequence (DNA): TGCGCCAGCAGTGACATGGGCGGGGGTAACAATGAGCAGTTCTTC.

There are many counts of this clonotype. The J gene is TRBJ2-3, the V gene TRBV7-6; the D is unclear. CDR3 length: 12 residues. The germline V and J ends were trimmed by 5 bases and 3 bases, with 6 bases remaining between them. Germline CDR1 SGHVS, CDR2 FNYEAQ. DNA of the CDR3: TGTGCCAGCAGCCGACTGACAGATACGCAGTATTTT. This sequence encodes CASSRLTDTQYF.

With regard to this clonotype: This could be a read error, since a much larger clone is one nucleotide away. The chain links TRBV19 to TRBJ1-4; unclear D gene. V lost 9 bases, J lost 6 bases, and 11 bases lay in between. CDR3 length equals 12 residues. Germline-derived CDR1 and CDR2 are LNHDA and SQIVND (reference sequence). CDR3 DNA sequence: TGTGCCAGAAGCCCTCAGGATGAAAAACTGTTTTTT. This codes for CARSPQDEKLFF.

This clonotype showed up many times. V usage is TRBV4-2 and J usage is TRBJ2-2; no definite D call. Trimming left V 3 bases short and J 2 bases short, with 25 bases between. CDR1 is LGHNA and CDR2 is YNFKEQ in the germline V gene. The CDR3 is 20 amino acids. This chain's CDR3 is CASSHRAGQTTMLNTGELFF. DNA of the CDR3: TGTGCCAGCAGCCACCGAGCCGGGCAGACCACGATGCTTAACACCGGGGAGCTGTTTTTT.

In its sample, this clonotype was seen a few times. The chain links TRBV6-1 to TRBJ2-7, with D unclear. The V and J ends lost 6 bases and 0 bases respectively, with 9 bases between them. Germline values: CDR1 MNHNS, CDR2 SASEGT. The CDR3 contains 13 residues. The CDR3 coding sequence is TGTGCCAGCAGCTCAGTGAGCTCCTACGAGCAGTACTTC. It encodes CASSSVSSYEQYF.